Included here is one TCR beta chain sequence, with context. A far larger clone is off by one base, so a read error is likely. Other DNA sequences of this sample code for an identical CDR3. This sample stems from a study of shared clonotypes between healthy human individuals. V was shortened by 5 bases and J by 0 bases, with 10 bases between the two germline ends. CDR3 size: 13 residues. The germline V gene has CDR1 GTSNPN and CDR2 SVGIG (reference sequence). Extraction of genomic DNA in unsorted samples used roughly 94 million PBMCs. Produced via immunoSEQ multiplex PCR; TCRdb's table is partial and in-frame only. In the table there are under 600,000 clones, over 60% of which are singletons.

Source material: PBMCs. The V gene is TRBV30, the J gene TRBJ1-1; D is uncertain. The receptor was derived from a woman aged 40 to 49 in good health. Some clones in this sample may be carry-over from other donors' samples. The CDR3 loop is CAWDWNMNTEAFF. Written as DNA, the CDR3 is TGTGCCTGGGACTGGAATATGAACACTGAAGCTTTCTTT.